This TCR beta chain derives from a study of CD8 T cells in ankylosing spondylitis. General study points: Within ankylosing spondylitis blood, a TCR beta motif made up of several highly homologous variants appeared to be characteristic.

This clonotype came up many times. Its specificity is unknown. The junction had 15 bases not matched to a gene; V was cut back by 3 bases and J by 6 bases. This CDR3 contains 17 residues. CDR1 is DFQATT, CDR2 SNEGSKA, per germline (reference sequence). TCRdb recomputed calls from the 5' RACE reads with MiXCR, one row per CDR3 protein. The sample contains 500,000 or so distinct CDR3 sequences, roughly 5.2% of which appear only once. The chain is built from TRBV20-1 and TRBJ1-5; 9 bases fit TRBD1. The sequenced sample was blood, either unsorted or a sorted T cell fraction (not recorded which). The sequence was obtained from a male donor with ankylosing spondylitis. The CDR3 reads CSASLRDRVRVGQPQHF. The CDR3 DNA reads TGCAGTGCTAGTCTCCGGGACAGGGTTAGGGTAGGTCAGCCCCAGCATTTT.